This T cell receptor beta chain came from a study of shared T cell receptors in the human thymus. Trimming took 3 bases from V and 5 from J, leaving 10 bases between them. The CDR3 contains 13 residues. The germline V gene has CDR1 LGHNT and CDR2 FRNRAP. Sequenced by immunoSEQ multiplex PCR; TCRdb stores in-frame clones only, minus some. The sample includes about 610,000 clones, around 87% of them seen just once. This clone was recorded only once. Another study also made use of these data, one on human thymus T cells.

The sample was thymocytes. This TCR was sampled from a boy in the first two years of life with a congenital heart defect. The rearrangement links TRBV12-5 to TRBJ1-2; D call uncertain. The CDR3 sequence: CASGFDRGYGYTF. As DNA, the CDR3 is TGTGCTAGTGGTTTCGACCGGGGATATGGCTACACCTTC. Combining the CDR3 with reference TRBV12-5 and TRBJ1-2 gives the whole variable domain DARVTQTPRHKVTEMGQEVTMRCQPILGHNTVFWYRQTMMQGLELLAYFRNRAPLDDSGMPKDRFSAEMPDATLATLKIQPSEPRDSAVYFCASGFDRGYGYTFGSGTRLTVV.